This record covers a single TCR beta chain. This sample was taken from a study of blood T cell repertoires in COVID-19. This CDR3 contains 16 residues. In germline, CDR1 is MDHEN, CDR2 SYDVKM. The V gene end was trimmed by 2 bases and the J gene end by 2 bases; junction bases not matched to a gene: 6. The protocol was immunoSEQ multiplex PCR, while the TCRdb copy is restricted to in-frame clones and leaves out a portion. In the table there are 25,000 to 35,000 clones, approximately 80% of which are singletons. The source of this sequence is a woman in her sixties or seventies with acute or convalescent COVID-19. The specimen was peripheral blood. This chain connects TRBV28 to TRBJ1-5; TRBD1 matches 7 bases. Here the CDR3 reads CASSLGQARGNQPQHF. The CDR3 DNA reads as TGTGCCAGCAGTTTAGGACAGGCCCGGGGCAATCAGCCCCAGCATTTT.